A single sample is the source of the 5 T cell receptor beta chains below, sequenced in a study of response to subunit inactivated influenza vaccine (dated by TCRdb to between 2017 and 2018). Library preparation used RT-PCR. The sequencing machine was an Illumina HiSeq 2500. Clones were called with MiXCR by TCRdb after fastp trimmed the public reads at Q25, and only in-frame beta chains were retained. Every CDR3 protein is listed once, alongside the most common genes and DNA of its rows. The sample table records just under 550,000 distinct CDR3 sequences; roughly 23% of these occur just once. The ten largest make up 2.8% of the sample. This sample also appeared in a second study, on T cells expressing NK-cell markers. The second study's authors report: The TCR beta cDNA libraries were made using 5'RACE template switching, a step that added both a universal primer site and unique molecular identifiers.

The sample in question was CD4+ T cells sorted from PBMCs, obtained 12 days after vaccination. These receptors all stem from a man over 45 who received an inactivated influenza vaccine. Donor details come from another sample of the same person, matched by shared clones.

This chain connects TRBV4-3 to TRBJ2-6; maybe TRBD1 (5 bases). The germline gives CDR1 LGHNA, CDR2 YSLEER. The CDR3 sequence is 14 residues long. The ends were cut back, 5 bases at V and 3 bases at J, with 8 bases in the middle. CDR3 in amino acids: CASSSRGGANVLTF. The CDR3 nucleotides read TGCGCCAGCAGCTCAAGGGGTGGGGCCAACGTCCTGACTTTC.

The rearrangement uses TRBV21-1 and TRBJ2-5; the DNA was not used to check the table's D call, TRBD1. TRBV21-1 is assigned pseudogene status. The CDR3 is 16 residues long. CDR3 sequence (DNA): TGTGCCAGCAGCAAAACTTCAGGGGGATCGCAAGAGACCCAGTACTTC. Residues: CASSKTSGGSQETQYF.

The chain recombines TRBV5-1 with TRBJ2-1; TRBD1 or TRBD2 may be the D gene (5 bases each). The V gene's germline CDR1 is SGHRS and CDR2 YFSETQ. V lost 4 bases and J 6 bases, leaving 20 bases between the germline ends. CDR3 size: 16 residues. The CDR3 coding sequence is TGCGCCAGCAGCCCGGTAGGGACGAAGCTAACCAATGAGCAGTTCTTC. The encoded protein is CASSPVGTKLTNEQFF.

This chain links TRBV20-1 with TRBJ2-1; perhaps TRBD2 as D (5 bases). The CDR3 has 16 residues. Germline V CDR1 and CDR2: DFQATT, SNEGSKA (reference sequence). The V end was cut by 5 bases, the J end by 9 bases, with 26 bases between. CDR3 sequence reads: CSALLSGVARVAEQFF. CDR3 DNA sequence: TGCAGTGCTCTTTTATCTGGGGTAGCGAGAGTGGCTGAGCAGTTCTTC.

This clonotype was counted a few times. V and J are TRBV15 and TRBJ2-1; 11 bases agree with TRBD1. Per the germline V gene, CDR1 is LNHNV and CDR2 is YYDKDF (reference sequence). V lost 2 bases to trimming and J lost 4 bases; unmatched junction nucleotides: 4. The CDR3 is made up of 16 amino acids. CDR3 protein: CATSRIGTGGYNEQFF. CDR3 bases: TGTGCCACCAGCAGAATAGGGACAGGGGGGTACAATGAGCAGTTCTTC.